The clone carrying this TCR beta chain was seen many times. Its antigen is as yet unknown. The CDR3 consists of 16 residues. Trimming took 3 bases from V and 3 from J, leaving 18 bases between them. CDR1 is SGHNT, CDR2 YYREEE, per germline (reference sequence). RNA transcripts gave rise to amplified TCR beta CDR3 regions. HTBI primers were the set used in a first-round RT-PCR of the TCR CDR3. MiXCR was run by TCRdb on the multiplex PCR reads, yielding one entry per CDR3 protein. The sample has a few hundred thousand distinct CDR3 sequences, around 13% seen once. The data are from a study of T cells in Graves' hyperthyroidism and ophthalmopathy. Study at large: Peripheral blood collection took place at initial diagnosis, before any treatment. Study observations and caveats: Most clonotypes expanded in thyroid above 0.001 were likewise present in blood. Ophthalmopathy onset followed model prediction by a median approximately 5.9 months.

The rearrangement links TRBV5-4 to TRBJ1-2; weak D call: TRBD1 (6 bases). The sequenced sample was blood. The origin of this receptor is a woman younger than 45 with Graves' hyperthyroidism that later progressed to Graves' ophthalmopathy. DNA for the CDR3: TGTGCCAGCAGCTATCCTCCGGGGGGGGGCGACTATGGCTACACCTTC. Amino acid sequence: CASSYPPGGGDYGYTF.